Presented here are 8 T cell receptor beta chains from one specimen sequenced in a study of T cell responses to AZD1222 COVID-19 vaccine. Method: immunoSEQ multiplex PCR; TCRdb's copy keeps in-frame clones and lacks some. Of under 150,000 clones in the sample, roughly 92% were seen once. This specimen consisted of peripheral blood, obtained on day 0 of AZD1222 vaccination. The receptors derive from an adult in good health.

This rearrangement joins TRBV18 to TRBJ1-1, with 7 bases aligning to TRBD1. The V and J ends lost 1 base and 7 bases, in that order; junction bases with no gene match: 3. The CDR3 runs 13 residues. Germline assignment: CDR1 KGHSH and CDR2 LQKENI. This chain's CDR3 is CASSPRQGGEAFF. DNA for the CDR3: TGTGCCAGCTCACCACGACAGGGAGGTGAAGCTTTCTTT.

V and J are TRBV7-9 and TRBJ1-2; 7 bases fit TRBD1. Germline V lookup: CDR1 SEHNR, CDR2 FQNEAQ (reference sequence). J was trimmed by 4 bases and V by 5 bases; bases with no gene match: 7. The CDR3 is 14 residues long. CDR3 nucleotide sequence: TGTGCCAGCAGCACCAGACAGGGTCCCTATGGCTACACCTTC. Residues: CASSTRQGPYGYTF.

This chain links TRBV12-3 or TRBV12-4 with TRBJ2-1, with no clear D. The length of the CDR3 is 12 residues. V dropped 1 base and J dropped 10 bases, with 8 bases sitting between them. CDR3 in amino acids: CASSLGQDEQFF. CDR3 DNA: TGTGCCAGCAGTTTAGGGCAGGACGAGCAGTTCTTC.

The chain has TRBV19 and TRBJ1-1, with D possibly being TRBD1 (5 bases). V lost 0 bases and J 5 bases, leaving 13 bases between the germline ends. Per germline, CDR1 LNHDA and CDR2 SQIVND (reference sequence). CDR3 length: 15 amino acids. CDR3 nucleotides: TGTGCCAGTAGTATAGATCAGGCAGGGAAAACTGAAGCTTTCTTT. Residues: CASSIDQAGKTEAFF.

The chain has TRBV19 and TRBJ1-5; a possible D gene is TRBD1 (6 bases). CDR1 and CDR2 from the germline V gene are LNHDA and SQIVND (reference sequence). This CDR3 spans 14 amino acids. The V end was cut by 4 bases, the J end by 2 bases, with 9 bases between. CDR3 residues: CASSTRQGNQPQHF. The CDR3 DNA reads TGTGCCAGTAGTACCCGACAGGGCAATCAGCCCCAGCATTTT.

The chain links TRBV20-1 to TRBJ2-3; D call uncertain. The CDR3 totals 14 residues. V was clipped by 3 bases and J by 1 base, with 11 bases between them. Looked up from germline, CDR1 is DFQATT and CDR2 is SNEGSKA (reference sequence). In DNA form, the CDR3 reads TGCAGTGCTAGTTTCTCCGGAGGCACAGATACGCAGTATTTT. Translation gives CSASFSGGTDTQYF.

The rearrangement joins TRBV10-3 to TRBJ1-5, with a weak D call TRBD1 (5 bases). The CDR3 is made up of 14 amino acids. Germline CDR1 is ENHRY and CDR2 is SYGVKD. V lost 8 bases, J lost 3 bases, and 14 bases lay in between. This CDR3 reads CAIGGRGLNQPQHF. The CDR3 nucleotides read TGTGCCATCGGTGGCCGGGGCCTCAATCAGCCCCAGCATTTT.

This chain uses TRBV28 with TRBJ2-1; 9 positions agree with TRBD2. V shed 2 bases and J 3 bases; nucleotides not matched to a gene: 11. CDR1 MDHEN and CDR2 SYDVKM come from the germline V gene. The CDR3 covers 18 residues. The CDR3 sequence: CASSLVSGLLAGYNEQFF. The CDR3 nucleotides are TGTGCCAGCAGTTTAGTCTCAGGGCTACTAGCGGGCTACAATGAGCAGTTCTTC.